The 3 T cell receptor beta chains reported below all come from one sample, sequenced in a study of T cells in Graves' hyperthyroidism and ophthalmopathy (dated by TCRdb to the late 2010s). Library preparation was by multiplex PCR. The instrument given in TCRdb is Illumina HiSeq 2000. TCR beta CDR3 regions were amplified from RNA transcripts. A first-round RT-PCR of the TCR CDR3 used the HTBI primer set with the Qiagen OneStep RT-PCR kit. Using fastp at Q25 and MiXCR, TCRdb reprocessed the public reads and kept productive beta chains. Rows merge per CDR3 protein into single entries with the most common DNA and genes. A total of about 620,000 distinct CDR3 sequences appear in this sample, 15% to 20% of them only once. Clones ranked in the top ten supply less than 4.5% of the sample. Sequencing input: blood. These receptors were obtained from a woman aged 30 to 39 with Graves' hyperthyroidism.

In its sample, this clonotype was seen many times. This sequence joins TRBV7-8 and TRBJ1-4; TRBD1 agrees at 7 bases. The V gene end was trimmed by 5 bases and the J gene end by 7 bases; junction bases not matched to a gene: 13. This CDR3 has 16 amino acids. The V gene's germline CDR1 is SGHVS and CDR2 FQNEAQ. CDR3 sequence: CASSNSGGTGGEKLFF. The CDR3 DNA reads as TGTGCCAGCAGCAACTCAGGGGGTACCGGGGGTGAAAAACTGTTTTTT. Using reference TRBV7-8 and TRBJ1-4 for the parts outside the CDR3, the full variable domain is GAGVSQSPRYKVAKRGQDVALRCDPISGHVSLFWYQQALGQGPEFLTYFQNEAQLDKSGLPSDRFFAERPEGSVSTLKIQRTQQEDSAVYLCASSNSGGTGGEKLFFGSGTQLSVL.

This clonotype appeared many times. The rearrangement joins TRBV30 to TRBJ2-1; perhaps TRBD2 as D (6 bases). CDR1 GTSNPN and CDR2 SVGIG come from the germline V gene (reference sequence). The CDR3 totals 14 residues. Between the trimmed V and J ends, which lost 1 base and 7 bases, there was a span of 14 bases. CDR3 protein: CAWSAGTPRNEQFF. CDR3 DNA: TGTGCCTGGAGTGCCGGGACTCCAAGAAATGAGCAGTTCTTC.

The chain joins TRBV7-8 to TRBJ2-3; perhaps TRBD2 as D (5 bases). V lost 5 bases to trimming and J lost 2 bases, with 11 bases between them. This CDR3 is 14 amino acids long. CDR1 SGHVS and CDR2 FQNEAQ come from the germline V gene. CDR3 in DNA: TGTGCCAGCAGCCATAGCGACTACACAGATACGCAGTATTTT. Protein: CASSHSDYTDTQYF.